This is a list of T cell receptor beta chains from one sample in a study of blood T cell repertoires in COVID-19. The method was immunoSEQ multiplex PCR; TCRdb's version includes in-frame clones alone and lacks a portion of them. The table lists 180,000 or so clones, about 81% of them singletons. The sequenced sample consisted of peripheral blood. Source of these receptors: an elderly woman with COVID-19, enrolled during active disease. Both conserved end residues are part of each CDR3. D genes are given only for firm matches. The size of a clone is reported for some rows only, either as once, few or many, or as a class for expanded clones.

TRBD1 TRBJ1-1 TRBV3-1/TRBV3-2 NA CASSHQGEEGEAFF TGTGCCAGCAGCCACCAGGGGGAGGAAGGTGAAGCTTTCTTT
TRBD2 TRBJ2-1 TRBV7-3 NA CASSRSAGVSYNEQFF TGTGCCAGCAGCCGGTCGGCGGGGGTCTCCTACAATGAGCAGTTCTTC
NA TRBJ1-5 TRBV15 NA CATSRDRALEPQHF TGTGCCACCAGCAGAGATCGGGCACTAGAGCCCCAGCATTTT
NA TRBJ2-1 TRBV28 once CASSFGGDYYNEQFF TGTGCCAGCAGTTTCGGAGGGGATTACTACAATGAGCAGTTCTTC
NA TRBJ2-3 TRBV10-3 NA CAISATSTDTQYF TGTGCCATCAGTGCAACTAGCACAGATACGCAGTATTTT
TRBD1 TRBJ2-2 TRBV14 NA CASSHYTGQTNTGELFF TGTGCCAGCAGCCACTATACGGGACAGACGAACACCGGGGAGCTGTTTTTT
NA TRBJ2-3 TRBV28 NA CASSFKTNADTQYF TGTGCCAGCAGTTTTAAAACTAACGCAGATACGCAGTATTTT
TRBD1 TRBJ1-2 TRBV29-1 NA CSVLPLWTGTYGYTF TGCAGCGTCCTACCCCTCTGGACAGGGACCTATGGCTACACCTTC
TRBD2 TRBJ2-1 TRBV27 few CASSFGLANNEQFF TGTGCCAGCAGTTTCGGACTAGCTAATAATGAGCAGTTCTTC
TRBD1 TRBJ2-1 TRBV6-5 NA CASKSPGTGYNEQFF TGTGCCAGCAAAAGCCCCGGGACAGGCTACAATGAGCAGTTCTTC
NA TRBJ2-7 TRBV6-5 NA CASKTDREAGEQYF TGTGCCAGCAAAACCGACAGGGAGGCCGGCGAGCAGTACTTC
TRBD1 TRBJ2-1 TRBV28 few CASSMGQAVNEQFF TGTGCCAGCAGTATGGGACAGGCGGTAAATGAGCAGTTCTTC
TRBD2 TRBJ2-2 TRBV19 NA CASSKGGRAYTGELFF TGTGCCAGTAGTAAGGGCGGGAGGGCCTATACCGGGGAGCTGTTTTTT
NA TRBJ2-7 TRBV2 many CASSEDPASWASQYF TGTGCCAGCAGTGAAGATCCGGCTTCCTGGGCCTCGCAGTACTTC
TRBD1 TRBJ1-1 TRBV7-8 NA CASGTGRNTEAFF TGTGCCAGCGGGACAGGGCGTAACACTGAAGCTTTCTTT
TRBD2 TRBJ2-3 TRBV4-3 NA CASSQDASGGYFASTDTQYF TGCGCCAGCAGCCAAGACGCTAGCGGGGGCTATTTTGCTAGCACAGATACGCAGTATTTT
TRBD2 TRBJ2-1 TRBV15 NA CATRRPGLAGFNNEQFF TGTGCCACCAGGAGACCGGGACTAGCGGGATTCAATAATGAGCAGTTCTTC
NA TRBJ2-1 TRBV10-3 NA CAANRGLSYNEQFF TGTGCCGCGAACAGGGGACTCTCCTACAATGAGCAGTTCTTC
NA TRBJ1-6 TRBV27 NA CASSFAATGRNSPLHF TGTGCCAGCAGTTTTGCGGCCACAGGGCGGAATTCACCCCTCCACTTT
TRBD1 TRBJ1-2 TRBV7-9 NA CASSPTGTGTNYGYTF TGTGCCAGCAGCCCGACCGGGACAGGGACCAACTATGGCTACACCTTC
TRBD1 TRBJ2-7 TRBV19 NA CASSIGAGGLDEQYF TGTGCCAGTAGTATAGGGGCAGGGGGCCTCGACGAGCAGTACTTC
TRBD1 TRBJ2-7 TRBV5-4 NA CASSLGQGKLYEQYF TGTGCCAGCAGCTTGGGACAGGGAAAACTCTACGAGCAGTACTTC
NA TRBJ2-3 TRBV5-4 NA CASSETTPGADTQYF TGTGCCAGCAGCGAGACAACACCGGGGGCAGATACGCAGTATTTT
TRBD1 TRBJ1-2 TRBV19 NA CASKPGQGSGYGYTF TGTGCCAGTAAACCGGGACAGGGGAGTGGCTATGGCTACACCTTC
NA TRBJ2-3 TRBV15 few CATSRDLRAVGTDTQYF TGTGCCACCAGCAGAGATCTCAGGGCGGTCGGCACAGATACGCAGTATTTT
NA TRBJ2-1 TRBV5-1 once CASSFAVSSYNEQFF TGCGCCAGCAGCTTCGCGGTAAGCTCCTACAATGAGCAGTTCTTC
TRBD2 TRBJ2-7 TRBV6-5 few CASRVAGASSYEQYF TGTGCCAGCAGAGTAGCGGGAGCCTCATCCTACGAGCAGTACTTC
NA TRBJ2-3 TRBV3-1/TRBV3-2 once CASSQDIGTGATSTDTQYF TGTGCCAGCAGCCAAGATATTGGGACGGGAGCGACAAGCACAGATACGCAGTATTTT